The text below deals with one TCR beta chain. It lacks a known antigen. Base qualities are not provided; no much larger clone lies one nucleotide away. The donors were included in the validation cohort of some 110 subjects, a group kept apart from the 666-subject first cohort. Library preparation used the immunoSEQ multiplex PCR assay. Per the source publication's procedure: A statistical classification framework was built for diagnosing cytomegalovirus status from the catalog of TCR beta chain sequences. The clones in this table, taken by TCRdb from immuneACCESS, are in-frame only. Not every clone is retained; where verified, under half of the shortfall comes from an unresolved V gene, and the cause of the rest is unknown. That table supplies the V and J calls and clone size; D and trimming were determined from the DNA. For this sample the table gives about 160,000 clones, of which nearly 90% were detected only once. Of the sample, under 4.5% is held by the ten largest clones.

This record comes from a study of cytomegalovirus exposure and HLA in healthy donors listed by TCRdb under 2017. About the investigation overall: According to a later analysis, one platform produced both the roughly 130 validation repertoires and the roughly 650 repertoires of the first cohort. To predict cytomegalovirus infection status, the study brought together high-throughput TCR immunosequencing, statistical association of individual TCRs with disease status, and machine learning. The study aimed to test whether signatures of past pathogen exposure could be identified by cataloging public T cell receptors. A separate validation cohort of roughly 120 different subjects was used in addition to the roughly 700-subject first cohort. What the research found in general, with its limitations: A total of fewer than 200 TCR beta chains were listed by the study as associated with cytomegalovirus. A later analysis found that TCRs clustered in the first cohort also tended to co-occur in the roughly 120 validation repertoires, with 90% to 95% of cluster scores above 0. The authors suggested that the approach could potentially be extended to other disease states and immunological phenotypes. In vitro tests confirmed that three of the cytomegalovirus-associated TCR beta chains recognize cytomegalovirus antigens. A later analysis had no HLA typing for the validation cohort, so co-occurrence there was scored across all 120 or so repertoires. The classifier was reported to diagnose cytomegalovirus status with high specificity and sensitivity in both the original cohort and the validation cohort. Across donors, most TCR sequences were observed very rarely, whereas some public TCRs were present in many individuals.

CDR1 and CDR2 (MNHNS, SASEGT) derive from the germline V gene. The CDR3 starts with the cysteine, ends with the phenylalanine, and has 15 residues. Only the CDR3 DNA stays, 45 bases, in frame from base 1. Trimming removed 2 bases from V and 7 bases from J; the gene matches leave 10 bases unexplained. Recombination joined TRBV6-1 with TRBJ1-2, and 7 junction bases match TRBD1. The sample comprised PBMCs. The TCR was taken from a man aged 18-30 years in good health and CMV-seropositive. The CDR3: CASSEPGQTYRGYTF. Here is the DNA: TGTGCCAGCAGTGAACCGGGACAGACGTATCGTGGCTACACCTTC.